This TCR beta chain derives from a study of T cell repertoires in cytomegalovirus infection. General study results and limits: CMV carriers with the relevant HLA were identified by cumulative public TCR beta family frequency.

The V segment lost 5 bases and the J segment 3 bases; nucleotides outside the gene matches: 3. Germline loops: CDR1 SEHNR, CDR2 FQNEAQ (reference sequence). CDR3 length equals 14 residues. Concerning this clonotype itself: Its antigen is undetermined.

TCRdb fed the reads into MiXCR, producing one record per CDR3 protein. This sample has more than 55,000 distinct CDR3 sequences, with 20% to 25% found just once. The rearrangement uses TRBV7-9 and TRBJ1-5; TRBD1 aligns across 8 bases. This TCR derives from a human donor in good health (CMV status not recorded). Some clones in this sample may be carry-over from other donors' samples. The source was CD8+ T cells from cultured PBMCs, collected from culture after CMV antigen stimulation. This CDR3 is CASSQTGDNQPQHF. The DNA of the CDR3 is TGTGCCAGCAGCCAGACAGGGGACAATCAGCCCCAGCATTTT.